This paragraph reports one TCR beta chain. Its antigen is not identified. These data are taken from a study of OX40 agonist ivuxolimab in advanced cancers. Study context: Patients' therapy was ivuxolimab, an antibody that acts as an agonist of OX40 (CD134). Study-wide findings and caveats: Relative to CD4+ cells, CD8+ T cells on average had more expanded clones.

People who had autoimmune disease history or systemic immunosuppression were excluded. The investigators sampled blood at baseline, at cycle 4 day 1, and at cycle 7 day 1. The CDR3 runs to 15 residues. V lost 4 bases and J lost 1, with 11 bases in between. Germline-derived CDR1 and CDR2 are SGDLS and YYNGEE. Clones were read by immunoSEQ multiplex PCR, and TCRdb kept only the in-frame ones, dropping some. The table has 58,000 or so clones, roughly 80% seen once; the top ten hold about 3%. The sample here was CD4+ or CD8+ T cells sorted from blood, taken in a trial of the OX40 agonist ivuxolimab. V is TRBV9 and J is TRBJ2-2; D not resolved. This sequence was found in an adult with an advanced solid tumor such as melanoma, head and neck, liver or kidney cancer. The CDR3 protein is CASSPRLVNTGELFF. CDR3 DNA: TGTGCCAGCAGCCCCCGACTCGTGAACACCGGGGAGCTGTTTTTT.